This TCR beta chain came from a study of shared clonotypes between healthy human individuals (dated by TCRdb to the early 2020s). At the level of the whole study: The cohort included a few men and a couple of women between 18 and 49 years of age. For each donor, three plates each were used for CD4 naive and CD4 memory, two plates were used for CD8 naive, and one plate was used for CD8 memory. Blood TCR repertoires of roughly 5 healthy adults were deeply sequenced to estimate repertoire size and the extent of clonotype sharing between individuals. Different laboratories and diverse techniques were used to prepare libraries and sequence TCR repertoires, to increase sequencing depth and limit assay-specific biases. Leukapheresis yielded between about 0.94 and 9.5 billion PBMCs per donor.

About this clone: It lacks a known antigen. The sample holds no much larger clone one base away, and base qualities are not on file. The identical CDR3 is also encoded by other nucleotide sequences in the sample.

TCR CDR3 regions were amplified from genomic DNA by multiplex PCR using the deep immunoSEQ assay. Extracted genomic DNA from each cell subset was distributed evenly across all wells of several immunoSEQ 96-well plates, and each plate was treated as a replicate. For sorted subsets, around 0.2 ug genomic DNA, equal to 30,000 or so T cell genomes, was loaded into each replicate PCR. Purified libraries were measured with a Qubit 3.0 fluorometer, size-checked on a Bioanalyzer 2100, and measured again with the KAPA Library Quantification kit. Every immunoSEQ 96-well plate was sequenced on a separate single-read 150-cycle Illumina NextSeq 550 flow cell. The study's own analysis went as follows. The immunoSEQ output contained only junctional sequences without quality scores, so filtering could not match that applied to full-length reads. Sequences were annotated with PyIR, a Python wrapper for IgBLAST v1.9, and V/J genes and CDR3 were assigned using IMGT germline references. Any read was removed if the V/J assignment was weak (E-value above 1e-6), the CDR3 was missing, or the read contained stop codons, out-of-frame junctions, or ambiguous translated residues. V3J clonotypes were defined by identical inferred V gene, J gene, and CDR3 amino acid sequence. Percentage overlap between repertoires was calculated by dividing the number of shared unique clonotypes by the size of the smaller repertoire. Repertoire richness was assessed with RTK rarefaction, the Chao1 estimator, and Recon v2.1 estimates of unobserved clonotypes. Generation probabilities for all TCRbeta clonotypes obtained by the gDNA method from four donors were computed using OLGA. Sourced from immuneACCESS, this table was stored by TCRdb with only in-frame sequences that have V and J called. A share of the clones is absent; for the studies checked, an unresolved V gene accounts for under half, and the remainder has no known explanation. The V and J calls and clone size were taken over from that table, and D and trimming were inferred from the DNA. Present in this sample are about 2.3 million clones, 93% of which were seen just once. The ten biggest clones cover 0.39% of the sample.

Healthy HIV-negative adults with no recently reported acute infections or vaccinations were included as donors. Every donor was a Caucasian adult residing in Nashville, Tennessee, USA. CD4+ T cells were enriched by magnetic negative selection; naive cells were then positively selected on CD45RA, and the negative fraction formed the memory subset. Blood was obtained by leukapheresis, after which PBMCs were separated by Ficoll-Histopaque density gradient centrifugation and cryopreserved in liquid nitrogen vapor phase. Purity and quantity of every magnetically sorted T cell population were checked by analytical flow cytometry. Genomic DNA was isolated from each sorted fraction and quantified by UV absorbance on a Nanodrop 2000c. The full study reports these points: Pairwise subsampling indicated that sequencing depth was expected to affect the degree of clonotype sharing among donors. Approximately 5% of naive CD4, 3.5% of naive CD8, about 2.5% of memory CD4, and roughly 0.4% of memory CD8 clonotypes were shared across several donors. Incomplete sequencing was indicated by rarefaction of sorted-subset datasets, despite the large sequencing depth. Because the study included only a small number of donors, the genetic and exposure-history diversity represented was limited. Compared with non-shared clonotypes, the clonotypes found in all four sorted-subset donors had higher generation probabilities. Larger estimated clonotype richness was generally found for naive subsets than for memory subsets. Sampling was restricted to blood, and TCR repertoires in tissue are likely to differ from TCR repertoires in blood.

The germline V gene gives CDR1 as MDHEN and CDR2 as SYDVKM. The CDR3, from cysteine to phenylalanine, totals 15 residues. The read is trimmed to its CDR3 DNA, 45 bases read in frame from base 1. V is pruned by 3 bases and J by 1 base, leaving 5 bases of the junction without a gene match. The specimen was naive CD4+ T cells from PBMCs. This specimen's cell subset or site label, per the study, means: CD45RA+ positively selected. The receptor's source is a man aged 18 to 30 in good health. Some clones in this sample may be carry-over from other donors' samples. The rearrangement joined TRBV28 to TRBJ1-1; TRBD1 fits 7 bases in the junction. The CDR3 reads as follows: CASSFSGTANTEAFF. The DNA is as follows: TGTGCCAGCAGTTTCTCCGGGACAGCGAACACTGAAGCTTTCTTT.